The 31 T cell receptor beta chains in this list originate from one sample, sequenced in a study of blood T cell repertoires in COVID-19. Using immunoSEQ multiplex PCR, the repertoire was profiled, and TCRdb retains in-frame clones only, with some absent. The repertoire consists of around 280,000 clones, with around 87% occurring once and the leading ten covering approximately 2%. The sample comprised peripheral blood. The receptors come from a woman aged 30 to 39 who had recovered from COVID-19.

The chain joins TRBV11-2 to TRBJ2-1; TRBD2 aligns across 8 bases. CDR1 is SGHAT, CDR2 FQNNGV, per germline. J was trimmed by 1 base and V by 3 bases; bases with no gene match: 5. The CDR3 is 16 amino acids. CDR3 DNA: TGTGCCAGCAGCTTTAGCGGGGTGGGATCCTACAATGAGCAGTTCTTC. Translation gives CASSFSGVGSYNEQFF.

The chain has TRBV4-3 and TRBJ2-1; 11 positions match TRBD2. With V trimmed by 4 bases and J by 8 bases, 7 bases remained unmatched. The germline gives CDR1 LGHNA, CDR2 YSLEER. This CDR3 has 15 amino acids. The CDR3, as DNA: TGCGCCAGCAGCCGGGGACTAGCGGTGACTGATGAGCAGTTCTTC. Protein: CASSRGLAVTDEQFF.

The V gene is TRBV19, the J gene TRBJ2-1; TRBD2 matches at 10 bases. CDR1 is LNHDA, CDR2 SQIVND, per germline (reference sequence). This CDR3 comprises 15 residues. V lost 3 bases to trimming and J lost 6 bases; unmatched junction nucleotides: 5. CDR3 DNA sequence: TGTGCCAGTAGTATGAGACTAGCGGGCCCCAATGAGCAGTTCTTC. This sequence encodes CASSMRLAGPNEQFF.

J is TRBJ2-3 and V is TRBV28; maybe TRBD2 (6 bases). Germline CDR1 MDHEN, CDR2 SYDVKM. The V gene lost 3 bases and the J gene lost 1 base, with 14 bases spanning the gap. This CDR3 contains 16 residues. The CDR3 is CASSLRDFWGTDTQYF. The CDR3 DNA reads as TGTGCCAGCAGTTTGCGGGACTTTTGGGGCACAGATACGCAGTATTTT.

The chain employs TRBV28 and TRBJ1-6, with D uncertain. Germline loops: CDR1 MDHEN, CDR2 SYDVKM. V shed 10 bases and J shed 9 bases, with 19 bases lying between them. The CDR3 contains 14 residues. CDR3 residues: CATQPGRMGSPLHF. Written as DNA, the CDR3 is TGTGCCACCCAACCCGGGAGGATGGGTTCACCCCTCCACTTT.

V is TRBV27 and J is TRBJ2-7; TRBD2 is a possible D gene (5 bases). Deletions cut 4 bases from V and 3 bases from J, with 10 bases between. Germline assignment: CDR1 MNHEY and CDR2 SMNVEV (reference sequence). CDR3 length: 13 residues. The CDR3 sequence: CASSYSRDYEQYF. The CDR3 DNA is TGTGCCAGCAGTTACTCCCGGGACTACGAGCAGTACTTC.

The chain uses TRBV4-3 and TRBJ2-1; TRBD1 aligns across 10 bases. Looked up from germline, CDR1 is LGHNA and CDR2 is YSLEER. This CDR3 region has 15 residues. The V gene end was trimmed by 3 bases and the J gene end by 3 bases; junction bases not matched to a gene: 2. The CDR3 sequence: CASSQGTGVYNEQFF. The CDR3 DNA reads as TGCGCCAGCAGCCAGGGGACAGGGGTCTACAATGAGCAGTTCTTC.

This chain uses TRBV29-1 with TRBJ2-7; 9 nucleotides line up with TRBD1. V dropped 7 bases and J dropped 5; count of bases not matched to a gene: 9. The germline CDR1 and CDR2 sequences are SQVTM and ANQGSEA. The CDR3 has 13 amino acids. The CDR3 loop reads CSGSGTGTDEQYF. The CDR3 DNA reads TGCAGCGGCTCCGGGACAGGGACCGACGAGCAGTACTTC.

The gene calls are TRBV2 and TRBJ2-7; D not resolved. V was pared by 0 bases and J by 10 bases, with 13 bases between. The CDR3 is made up of 13 amino acids. The germline V gene has CDR1 SNHLY and CDR2 FYNNEI. The CDR3 loop reads CASSEALRQSQYF. CDR3 coding DNA: TGTGCCAGCAGTGAAGCGCTTCGACAATCCCAGTACTTC.

The rearrangement uses TRBV9 and TRBJ1-5; weak D call: TRBD1 (6 bases). CDR3 size: 16 residues. From germline, CDR1 is SGDLS and CDR2 YYNGEE. Trimming pared 5 bases from V and 2 bases from J, leaving 17 bases between. CDR3 nucleotide sequence: TGTGCCAGCAGACCTGGGCCCCAGGGGCGCAATCAGCCCCAGCATTTT. It is translated as CASRPGPQGRNQPQHF. Variable domain in full (rest from reference TRBV9 and TRBJ1-5): DSGVTQTPKHLITATGQRVTLRCSPRSGDLSVYWYQQSLDQGLQFLIQYYNGEERAKGNILERFSAQQFPDLHSELNLSSLELGDSALYFCASRPGPQGRNQPQHFGDGTRLSIL.

The chain couples TRBV5-1 to TRBJ2-7, with TRBD1 identical over 7 bases. V trimming: 0 bases; J trimming: 5 bases; junction bases outside the gene matches: 8. The germline CDR1 and CDR2 sequences are SGHRS and YFSETQ. The CDR3 extends over 15 amino acids. DNA of the CDR3: TGCGCCAGCAGCTTGGCTGGAGACAGGGACCACGAGCAGTACTTC. This translates into CASSLAGDRDHEQYF.

The CDR3: CASSLVARGGAEYQFF. DNA of the CDR3: TGTGCCAGCAGCTTAGTCGCCCGGGGGGGAGCGGAGTACCAGTTCTTC. The gene calls are TRBV7-9 and TRBJ2-1, with 8 positions matching TRBD2. The length of the CDR3 is 16 residues. Germline V gene lookup returns CDR1 SEHNR and CDR2 FQNEAQ (reference sequence). The V gene end was trimmed by 1 base and the J gene end by 13 bases; junction bases not matched to a gene: 15.

This clone was observed a single time. This chain joins TRBV11-3 and TRBJ2-7, with a weak D call TRBD1 (5 bases). Trimming removed 3 bases from V and 5 bases from J, with 8 bases in between. Germline values: CDR1 SGHNT, CDR2 YENEEA. CDR3 size: 12 residues. The CDR3 DNA reads TGTGCCAGCAGCTTGCAGGGCCACGAGCAGTACTTC. Translating gives CASSLQGHEQYF.

The chain combines TRBV2 with TRBJ2-6; perhaps TRBD2 as D (7 bases). CDR1 SNHLY and CDR2 FYNNEI come from the germline V gene. The CDR3 contains 17 residues. The V end was cut by 5 bases, the J end by 2 bases, with 16 bases between. The CDR3 here is CASSSERGGAGANVLTF. The CDR3 DNA follows: TGTGCCAGCAGTTCGGAGAGGGGGGGCGCTGGGGCCAACGTCCTGACTTTC.

This rearrangement joins TRBV3-1 (or the pseudogene TRBV3-2) to TRBJ1-5; D is uncertain. The V end was cut by 4 bases, the J end by 3 bases, with 10 bases between. Germline-derived CDR1 and CDR2 are LGHDT and YNNKEL (reference sequence). CDR3 length equals 14 residues. Here the CDR3 reads CASSPEGLNQPQHF. The CDR3 nucleotides are TGTGCCAGCAGCCCCGAGGGTCTCAATCAGCCCCAGCATTTT.

The chain carries TRBV7-2 and TRBJ2-1, with 8 nucleotides matching TRBD2. After removal of 3 bases from V and 3 bases from J, the junction contained 1 base not matched to a gene. The CDR3 has 14 residues. Germline V gene data show CDR1 as SGHTA and CDR2 as FQGNSA. CDR3 sequence: CASSFTSGYNEQFF. The CDR3 nucleotides read TGTGCCAGCAGCTTTACTAGCGGCTACAATGAGCAGTTCTTC.

The V call is TRBV5-1, the J call TRBJ2-5, with D maybe TRBD1 (5 bases). Germline CDR1 reads SGHRS; CDR2 reads YFSETQ. This CDR3 contains 16 residues. V dropped 4 bases and J dropped 5 bases, with 21 bases sitting between them. CDR3 bases: TGCGCCAGCAGCACGGTACCGACAGAAGTGAAGGAGACCCAGTACTTC. It translates to CASSTVPTEVKETQYF.

V gene TRBV7-2 combines with J gene TRBJ2-3; D ambiguous. The CDR3 sequence is 15 residues long. V lost 1 base and J 0 bases, leaving 8 bases between the germline ends. Germline V gene sequence: CDR1 SGHTA, CDR2 FQGNSA. The DNA of the CDR3 is TGTGCCAGCAGCTTAGGCGCGGATAGCACAGATACGCAGTATTTT. This translates into CASSLGADSTDTQYF.

In its sample, this clone was seen a few times. V usage is TRBV28 and J usage is TRBJ1-4; 9 bases are shared with TRBD1. Germline V lookup: CDR1 MDHEN, CDR2 SYDVKM. There are 15 residues in the CDR3. J was trimmed by 8 bases and V by 4 bases; bases with no gene match: 8. The CDR3 protein is CASSSSGTGPEKLFF. CDR3 DNA sequence: TGTGCCAGCAGTTCTTCCGGGACAGGGCCCGAAAAACTGTTTTTT.

J is TRBJ2-1 and V is TRBV7-3; the D gene is possibly TRBD2 (6 bases). V was shortened by 2 bases and J by 9 bases, with 14 bases between the two germline ends. This CDR3 is 14 amino acids long. Germline CDR1 is SGHTA and CDR2 is FQGTGA. CDR3 in DNA: TGTGCCAGCAGCTTAGGTCAGCGGGTAGGTGAGCAGTTCTTC. This gives the protein CASSLGQRVGEQFF. Looking up the rest from reference TRBV7-3 and TRBJ2-1 gives the full variable domain: GAGVSQTPSNKVTEKGKYVELRCDPISGHTALYWYRQSLGQGPEFLIYFQGTGAADDSGLPNDRFFAVRPEGSVSTLKIQRTERGDSAVYLCASSLGQRVGEQFFGPGTRLTVL.

V is TRBV18 and J is TRBJ1-4; 9 nucleotides match TRBD1. The length of the CDR3 is 15 residues. Germline trimming cut 6 bases from V and 0 bases from J; bases unmatched to any gene: 2. The germline gives CDR1 KGHSH, CDR2 LQKENI. The CDR3 DNA is TGTGCCAGCTCGGGACAGGGAACAACTAATGAAAAACTGTTTTTT. Protein product: CASSGQGTTNEKLFF.

The CDR3 is CAWSSGRRQDSPLHF. The DNA for the CDR3 is TGTGCCTGGAGCTCCGGGCGCCGACAGGACTCACCCCTCCACTTT. The chain has TRBV30 and TRBJ1-6; possible D gene TRBD1, 6 bases. From germline, CDR1 is GTSNPN and CDR2 SVGIG (reference sequence). Between the trimmed V and J ends, which lost 3 bases and 10 bases, there was a span of 19 bases. The CDR3 loop spans 15 amino acids.

This clone was found once. The rearrangement uses TRBV11-2 and TRBJ1-1; 8 nucleotides match TRBD1. The trim removed 2 bases at V and 3 bases at J, leaving 5 bases unmatched. CDR3 length equals 15 residues. Germline CDR1 and CDR2: SGHAT and FQNNGV. The chain's CDR3 is CASSLFHRGDTEAFF. DNA of the CDR3: TGTGCCAGCAGCTTATTTCACAGGGGGGACACTGAAGCTTTCTTT.

The chain combines TRBV11-2 with TRBJ2-3; no firm D call. CDR1 and CDR2 from the germline V gene are SGHAT and FQNNGV. The CDR3 runs 14 residues. V was shortened by 5 bases and J by 0 bases, with 9 bases between the two germline ends. DNA of the CDR3: TGTGCCAGCAGCCCGACTCGGAGCACAGATACGCAGTATTTT. Residues: CASSPTRSTDTQYF.

V usage is TRBV28 and J usage is TRBJ1-5; 8 nucleotides line up with TRBD1. CDR3 size: 16 residues. CDR1 and CDR2 (germline): MDHEN, SYDVKM. V lost 5 bases, J lost 2 bases, and 8 bases stayed unmatched. CDR3 nucleotides: TGTGCCAGCAGTCTTAACAGGGGGGCGGGCAATCAGCCCCAGCATTTT. Its protein product is CASSLNRGAGNQPQHF.

This rearrangement joins TRBV10-3 to TRBJ1-4; D is perhaps TRBD1 (5 bases). V lost 10 bases, J lost 5 bases, and 14 bases lay in between. The germline CDR1 and CDR2 sequences are ENHRY and SYGVKD. There are 13 residues in the CDR3. Written as DNA, the CDR3 is TGTGCCACACACAGGTCGTCAAATGAAAAACTGTTTTTT. Translation: CATHRSSNEKLFF.

The CDR3 protein is CASSHRPDSGTEAFF. CDR3 sequence (DNA): TGTGCCAGCAGTCACCGCCCGGACTCGGGGACTGAAGCTTTCTTT. The chain employs TRBV6-5 and TRBJ1-1; D gene unclear. The ends were cut back, 5 bases at V and 5 bases at J, with 18 bases in the middle. CDR3 size: 15 residues. CDR1 is MNHEY, CDR2 SVGAGI, per germline.

The genes are TRBV25-1 and TRBJ2-6; perhaps TRBD2 as D (5 bases). This CDR3 contains 17 residues. V was pared by 2 bases and J by 4 bases, with 15 bases between. The germline V gene encodes CDR1 MGHDK and CDR2 SYGVNS. The CDR3 nucleotides read TGTGCCAGCAGTGAAGCCCTACCCGGGATCGGGGCCAACGTCCTGACTTTC. Protein product: CASSEALPGIGANVLTF.

The genes are TRBV5-8 and TRBJ1-6; perhaps TRBD1 as D (6 bases). The V gene's germline CDR1 is SGHTS and CDR2 YDEGEE. Deletions cut 4 bases from V and 7 bases from J, with 18 bases between. The CDR3 totals 16 residues. The CDR3 sequence: CASSTSTGLGNSPLHF. Here the CDR3 DNA reads TGTGCCAGCAGCACCTCGACAGGTTTGGGGAATTCACCCCTCCACTTT.

The V and J genes are TRBV19 and TRBJ1-1; D not certain. V was clipped by 6 bases and J by 5 bases, with 13 bases between them. Germline values: CDR1 LNHDA, CDR2 SQIVND (reference sequence). CDR3 length: 13 residues. CDR3: CASSLGSVTEAFF. CDR3 DNA: TGTGCCAGTAGCCTCGGGTCCGTGACTGAAGCTTTCTTT.

V usage is TRBV27 and J usage is TRBJ1-1; TRBD1 matches 9 bases. The CDR3 sequence is 13 residues long. The trim removed 8 bases at V and 6 bases at J, leaving 7 bases unmatched. Germline lookup yields CDR1 MNHEY and CDR2 SMNVEV (reference sequence). This chain's CDR3 is CASGRDRVAEAFF. In nucleotides, the CDR3 is TGTGCCAGCGGTCGGGACAGGGTGGCTGAAGCTTTCTTT.